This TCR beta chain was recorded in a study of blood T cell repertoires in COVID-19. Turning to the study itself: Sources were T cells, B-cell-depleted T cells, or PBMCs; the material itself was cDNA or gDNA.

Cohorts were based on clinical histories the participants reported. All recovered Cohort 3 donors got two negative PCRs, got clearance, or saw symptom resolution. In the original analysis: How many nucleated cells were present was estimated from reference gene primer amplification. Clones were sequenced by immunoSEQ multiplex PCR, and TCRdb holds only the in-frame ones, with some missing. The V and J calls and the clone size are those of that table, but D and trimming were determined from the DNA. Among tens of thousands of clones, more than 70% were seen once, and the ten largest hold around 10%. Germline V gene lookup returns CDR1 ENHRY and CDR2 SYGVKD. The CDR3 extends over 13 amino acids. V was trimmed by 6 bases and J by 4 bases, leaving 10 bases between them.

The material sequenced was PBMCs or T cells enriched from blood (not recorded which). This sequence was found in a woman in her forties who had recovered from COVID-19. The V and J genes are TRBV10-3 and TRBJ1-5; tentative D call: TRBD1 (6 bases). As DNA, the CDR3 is TGTGCCATCAGGGGACAAGAGAATCAGCCCCAGCATTTT. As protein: CAIRGQENQPQHF.